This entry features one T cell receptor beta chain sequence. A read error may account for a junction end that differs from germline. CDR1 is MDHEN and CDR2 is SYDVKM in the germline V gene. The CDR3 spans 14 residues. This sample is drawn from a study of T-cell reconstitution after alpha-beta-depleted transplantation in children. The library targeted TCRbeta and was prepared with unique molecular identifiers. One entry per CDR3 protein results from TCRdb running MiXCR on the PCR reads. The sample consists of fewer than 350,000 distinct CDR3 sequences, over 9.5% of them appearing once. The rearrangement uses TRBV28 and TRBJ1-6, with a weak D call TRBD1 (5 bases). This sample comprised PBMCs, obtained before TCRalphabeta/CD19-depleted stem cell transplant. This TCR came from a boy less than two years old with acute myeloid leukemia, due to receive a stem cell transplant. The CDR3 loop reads CSRRRQGNNSPLHF. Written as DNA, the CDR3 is TGTTCCAGGAGGAGGCAGGGAAATAATTCACCCCTCCACTTT. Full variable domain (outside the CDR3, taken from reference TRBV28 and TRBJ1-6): DVKVTQSSRYLVKRTGEKVFLECVQDMDHENMFWYRQDPGLGLRLIYFSYDVKMKEKGDIPEGYSVSREKKERFSLILESASTNQTSMYLCSRRRQGNNSPLHFGNGTRLTVT.